This T cell receptor beta chain is drawn from a study of shared clonotypes between healthy human individuals. Libraries were prepared by immunoSEQ multiplex PCR; TCRdb keeps only in-frame clonotypes and omits some of them. Altogether about 800,000 clones are present, approximately 97% being singletons, with the ten largest covering around 0.21%. Terminally differentiated effector memory CD45RA+ cells were left out of the naive CD8 fraction, which was CD45RO-negative and positively selected for CCR7. CDR3 size: 14 residues. V was clipped by 6 bases and J by 4 bases; unmatched bases: 6. Germline assignment: CDR1 MNHEY and CDR2 SMNVEV (reference sequence).

Source material: naive CD8+ T cells sorted from blood. The receptor comes from a man aged 25 to 40 in good health. The chain joins TRBV27 to TRBJ1-2; 9 bases align to TRBD1. CDR3 bases: TGTGCCAGCAGCTACAGGGGGCAGCTCTATGGCTACACCTTC. Protein: CASSYRGQLYGYTF.